By share of the sample, the clone carrying this T cell receptor (beta chain) is medium-sized. The data originate from a study of T cell repertoires in aging, cancer and after chemotherapy. Rearranged V-D-J TRB sequences were amplified with a mixed TRB-A/B primer pool. Each CDR3 protein is one row after TCRdb ran MiXCR on the multiplex PCR reads. Of 2,500 to 3,000 distinct CDR3 sequences in the sample, 28% were seen once. The template was genomic DNA from peripheral blood, not RNA. The material sequenced was blood. The receptor was derived from a human donor with a solid tumor.

The CDR3 region has the DNA TGTGCCAGCAGTTTAGCCACAGGGATCGGCTACACCTTC. Its translation: CASSLATGIGYTF. The rearrangement uses TRBV12-3 or TRBV12-4 and TRBJ1-2; D is possibly TRBD1 (6 bases). The CDR3 contains 13 residues. Trimming pared 0 bases from V and 8 bases from J, leaving 10 bases between.